This T cell receptor beta chain emerged from a study of blood T cell repertoires in COVID-19. Study overall: Samples of COVID-19 (acute and convalescent) were obtained from the United States, Italy and Spain.

Sequencing was performed with immunoSEQ multiplex PCR; in TCRdb, only in-frame clones are kept and a portion is missing. The sample holds 370,000 or so clones, about 80% seen once. This CDR3 is 15 amino acids long. V was clipped by 4 bases and J by 1 base; unmatched bases: 7. Looked up from germline, CDR1 is SGHKS and CDR2 is YYEKEE (reference sequence). Sequences were obtained from peripheral blood. This clonotype originated in a human donor with acute or convalescent COVID-19. The donor label of this sample is uncertain. The chain combines TRBV5-5 with TRBJ2-7; TRBD1 aligns across 8 bases. The CDR3 nucleotides read TGTGCCAGCAGCCCGGACAGGGCCAGTTCCTACGAGCAGTACTTC. Residues: CASSPDRASSYEQYF.